The rows below give T cell receptor beta chains drawn from one sample of a study of human thymus T cells. Sequencing was performed with immunoSEQ multiplex PCR; in TCRdb, only in-frame clones are kept and a portion is missing. The repertoire holds about 50,000 clones, with roughly 94% as singletons. Sample: blood. The receptors here all came from a girl less than two years old with a congenital heart defect but otherwise immunologically healthy. The CDR3 runs from the conserved cysteine through the conserved F or W. The D gene is left open where the match is weak. Size is omitted from some rows. Given values are once, few, many or a class for expanded clones.

J	D	length	V	size	CDR3	DNA
TRBJ2-7	NA	13	TRBV28	NA	CASSFASPYEQYF	TGTGCCAGCAGTTTCGCTAGCCCCTACGAGCAGTACTTC
TRBJ1-1	NA	15	TRBV5-6	once	CASSLPGASYTEAFF	TGTGCCAGCAGCTTGCCAGGGGCAAGTTACACTGAAGCTTTCTTT
TRBJ2-7	NA	16	TRBV15	NA	CATSRSGTFLAYEQYF	TGTGCCACCAGCAGATCAGGGACGTTTCTCGCCTACGAGCAGTACTTC
TRBJ1-2	TRBD1	13	TRBV5-1	NA	CASSFGQGRNYTF	TGCGCCAGCAGCTTCGGACAGGGGCGCAACTACACCTTC
TRBJ2-1	TRBD2	16	TRBV5-4	NA	CASSLGLAGDYNEQFF	TGTGCCAGCAGCTTGGGACTAGCGGGAGACTACAATGAGCAGTTCTTC
TRBJ2-5	NA	14	TRBV5-1	NA	CASSLGQYQETQYF	TGCGCCAGCAGCCTCGGACAGTACCAAGAGACCCAGTACTTC
TRBJ1-5	TRBD1	16	TRBV4-1	NA	CASSQDNRGESQPQHF	TGCGCCAGCAGCCAAGATAACAGGGGAGAGTCTCAGCCCCAGCATTTT
TRBJ1-5	NA	14	TRBV18	NA	CASSQGFSNQPQHF	TGTGCCAGCTCACAGGGGTTTAGCAATCAGCCCCAGCATTTT
TRBJ1-5	NA	13	TRBV28	NA	CASIDGLNQPQHF	TGTGCCAGCATCGACGGGCTCAATCAGCCCCAGCATTTT
TRBJ2-2	TRBD2	13	TRBV29-1	NA	CSVASGNVGELFF	TGCAGCGTCGCTAGCGGGAACGTCGGGGAGCTGTTTTTT
TRBJ2-5	TRBD1	15	TRBV18	NA	CASSRRDRGRETQYF	TGTGCCAGCTCACGCCGGGACAGGGGGCGGGAGACCCAGTACTTC
TRBJ2-3	NA	12	TRBV5-1	NA	CASSLARDTQYF	TGCGCCAGCAGCTTGGCACGGGATACGCAGTATTTT
TRBJ1-2	NA	11	TRBV6-5	NA	CASSYGGGYTF	TGTGCCAGCAGTTACGGTGGTGGCTACACCTTC
TRBJ1-1	NA	15	TRBV18	NA	CASSPPGVVDTEAFF	TGTGCCAGCTCACCCCCAGGCGTGGTCGACACTGAAGCTTTCTTT
TRBJ1-1	NA	12	TRBV5-5	NA	CASSSTGYMAFF	TGTGCCAGCAGCTCCACAGGTTACATGGCTTTCTTT
TRBJ2-7	NA	14	TRBV19	once	CASTKDWGLDEQYF	TGTGCCAGTACCAAAGACTGGGGTCTCGACGAGCAGTACTTC
TRBJ1-2	NA	12	TRBV29-1	NA	CSVDRGIFGYTF	TGCAGCGTTGATCGGGGGATATTTGGCTACACCTTC
TRBJ2-7	TRBD1	13	TRBV18	NA	CASSPGPRGRSHF	TGTGCCAGCTCACCAGGGCCCAGGGGGCGCAGCCACTTC
TRBJ1-1	TRBD1	15	TRBV6-5	NA	CASSYSTGGILPAFF	TGTGCCAGCAGTTACTCGACAGGGGGAATTCTGCCAGCTTTCTTT
TRBJ2-1	TRBD2	18	TRBV4-2	NA	CASSQGREAGGAYNEQFF	TGTGCCAGCAGCCAAGGGCGAGAAGCGGGAGGGGCCTACAATGAGCAGTTCTTC
TRBJ2-4	NA	14	TRBV6-1	NA	CASSESSRINIQYF	TGTGCCAGCAGTGAATCCTCGCGGATAAACATTCAGTACTTC
TRBJ2-4	TRBD1	16	TRBV10-3	NA	CAISDQDRGAKNIQYF	TGTGCCATCAGTGATCAGGACAGGGGAGCCAAAAACATTCAGTACTTC
TRBJ2-1	NA	15	TRBV11-2	NA	CASSPIRASYNEQFF	TGTGCCAGCAGTCCCATCCGGGCTTCCTACAATGAGCAGTTCTTC
TRBJ2-7	NA	13	TRBV5-5	NA	CASSTSGGRWEYF	TGTGCCAGCAGCACCTCCGGGGGCCGATGGGAGTACTTC
TRBJ1-1	NA	12	TRBV18	few	CASSPQGTEAFF	TGTGCCAGCTCACCACAGGGGACTGAAGCTTTCTTT
TRBJ2-3	NA	14	TRBV6-5	NA	CASSRSGVTDTQYF	TGTGCCAGCAGCCGTTCGGGGGTCACAGATACGCAGTATTTT
TRBJ1-3	TRBD1	14	TRBV2	NA	CASSDRGLGNTIYF	TGTGCCAGCAGTGACAGGGGGCTAGGAAACACCATATATTTT
TRBJ2-7	TRBD1	14	TRBV5-1	NA	CASSYSGQGDEQYF	TGCGCCAGCTCCTATTCGGGACAGGGCGACGAGCAGTACTTC
TRBJ2-3	TRBD1	16	TRBV5-5	NA	CASSSILQGARDTQYF	TGTGCCAGCAGCTCAATACTTCAGGGGGCGCGGGATACGCAGTATTTT
TRBJ2-3	NA	13	TRBV9	NA	CASCPDSTDTQYF	TGTGCCAGCTGTCCGGACTCCACAGATACGCAGTATTTT
TRBJ1-4	NA	13	TRBV5-5	NA	CASSLAGPEKLFF	TGTGCCAGCAGCTTGGCAGGGCCTGAAAAACTGTTTTTT
TRBJ1-1	NA	15	TRBV4-2	NA	CASSQVNKWNTEAFF	TGTGCCAGCAGCCAAGTTAATAAGTGGAACACTGAAGCTTTCTTT
TRBJ2-1	NA	17	TRBV27	once	CASNRRWGDRSYNEQFF	TGTGCCAGCAACCGCCGATGGGGGGACCGCTCCTACAATGAGCAGTTCTTC
TRBJ2-7	NA	14	TRBV25-1	NA	CASSEFGRNYEQYF	TGTGCCAGCAGTGAATTCGGTCGAAACTACGAGCAGTACTTC
TRBJ1-1	NA	12	TRBV5-1	NA	CATGRENTEAFF	TGCGCCACGGGACGGGAGAACACTGAAGCTTTCTTT
TRBJ2-3	NA	15	TRBV5-4	NA	CASSVLVRGTDTQYF	TGTGCCAGCAGCGTACTAGTTAGGGGCACAGATACGCAGTATTTT
TRBJ2-2	NA	13	TRBV19	NA	CASSRVNTGELFF	TGTGCCAGTAGCAGGGTAAACACCGGGGAGCTGTTTTTT
TRBJ2-2	TRBD1	17	TRBV7-2	NA	CASSFPGQGTTGGELFF	TGTGCCAGCAGCTTTCCGGGACAGGGGACCACGGGAGGGGAGCTGTTTTTT
TRBJ2-3	NA	12	TRBV7-2	NA	CASSFTPDTQYF	TGTGCCAGCAGCTTTACCCCGGATACGCAGTATTTT
TRBJ2-7	NA	14	TRBV14	NA	CASSQETVSYEQYF	TGTGCCAGCAGCCAAGAGACAGTCTCCTACGAGCAGTACTTC
TRBJ1-2	TRBD1	15	TRBV6-6	once	CASSYSADRVYGYTF	TGTGCCAGCAGTTACTCCGCGGACAGGGTGTATGGCTACACCTTC
TRBJ2-3	NA	16	TRBV25-1	NA	CASSPPGRAMPDTQYF	TGTGCCAGCAGTCCCCCCGGCAGGGCAATGCCAGATACGCAGTATTTT
TRBJ2-3	TRBD1	15	TRBV29-1	NA	CSVEAIRGGRDTQYF	TGCAGCGTTGAAGCAATACGAGGGGGCAGAGATACGCAGTATTTT
TRBJ2-7	NA	11	TRBV6-1	NA	CASTQGYEQYF	TGTGCCAGCACCCAGGGCTACGAGCAGTACTTC
TRBJ1-1	NA	14	TRBV28	once	CASSLSGAVSEAFF	TGTGCCAGCAGTTTATCAGGGGCGGTCTCCGAAGCTTTCTTT
TRBJ1-2	NA	13	TRBV7-2	NA	CASSLTAFYGYTF	TGTGCCAGCAGCTTGACAGCTTTCTATGGCTACACCTTC
TRBJ1-1	TRBD1	16	TRBV7-2	NA	CASSPPGTGVRTEAFF	TGTGCCAGCAGCCCGCCCGGGACAGGGGTTAGAACTGAAGCTTTCTTT
TRBJ2-3	NA	16	TRBV21-1	once	CASSKVGQGASDTQYF	NA
TRBJ2-7	NA	13	TRBV28	NA	CASSSRLSYEQYF	TGTGCCAGCAGTTCTCGACTGAGCTACGAGCAGTACTTC
TRBJ2-2	NA	13	TRBV2	NA	CASSPRGTGELFF	TGTGCCAGCAGTCCCAGGGGCACCGGGGAGCTGTTTTTT
TRBJ2-7	TRBD2	17	TRBV28	NA	CASSFELAGGGSYEQYF	TGTGCCAGCAGTTTTGAACTAGCGGGAGGGGGGAGCTACGAGCAGTACTTC
TRBJ1-1	NA	14	TRBV28	once	CASSPGREVTEAFF	TGTGCCAGCAGTCCGGGACGCGAGGTCACTGAAGCTTTCTTT
TRBJ1-5	NA	12	TRBV15	NA	CATSRQGQPQHF	TGTGCCACCAGCAGACAGGGCCAGCCCCAGCATTTT
TRBJ2-3	NA	15	TRBV7-2	NA	CASSHQAGGTDTQYF	TGTGCCAGCAGCCATCAGGCCGGGGGCACAGATACGCAGTATTTT
TRBJ2-3	NA	17	TRBV4-1	NA	CASSQAVPGPFTDTQYF	TGCGCCAGCAGCCAAGCGGTACCGGGCCCCTTCACAGATACGCAGTATTTT